The 12 T cell receptor beta chains presented below share a single source sample, sequenced in a study of long-term antiretroviral therapy in people with HIV (dated by TCRdb to 2022 to 2024). The immunoSEQ hsTCRB v3.0 assay was used at survey level resolution to sequence the TRB variable region. Drawn from immuneACCESS, this table holds only the in-frame rearrangements with V and J called that TCRdb kept. Clones are partly lost; checked studies trace under half to an unresolved V gene and leave the rest unexplained. A total of about 8,800 clones appear in this sample, 70% to 80% of them only once. The ten largest clones add up to 20% of the sample. Sequences were derived from unsorted PBMCs, sampled 1.8 years before starting antiretroviral therapy. These receptors were obtained from a middle-aged man with HIV.

This chain connects TRBV5-1 to TRBJ2-6, with TRBD1 as a possible D gene (5 bases). CDR3 length: 16 amino acids. The germline V gene encodes CDR1 SGHRS and CDR2 YFSETQ. V lost 0 bases, J lost 2 bases, and 9 bases lay in between. CDR3: CASSLERQPGANVLTF. CDR3 bases: TGCGCCAGCAGCTTGGAAAGACAGCCTGGGGCCAACGTCCTGACTTTC.

V gene TRBV4-1 combines with J gene TRBJ2-7; weak D call: TRBD2 (5 bases). The CDR3 length is 16 residues. The germline gives CDR1 MGHRA, CDR2 YSYEKL. The V end lost 0 bases, the J end lost 9 bases, and 21 bases lay between the germline ends. The CDR3 DNA follows: TGCGCCAGCAGCCAAGATATCCTAGGCAGCCCCGAGGGGCAGTACTTC. Amino acids: CASSQDILGSPEGQYF.

The chain recombines TRBV7-9 with TRBJ2-1; D is unclear. Looked up from germline, CDR1 is SEHNR and CDR2 is FQNEAQ (reference sequence). With 1 base removed from V and 10 bases from J, the gap between germline ends came to 5 bases. There are 11 residues in the CDR3. CDR3 nucleotides: TGTGCCAGCAGCTTAGTGGAAGAGCAGTTCTTC. Amino acids: CASSLVEEQFF. Looking up the rest from reference TRBV7-9 and TRBJ2-1 gives the full variable domain: DTGVSQNPRHKITKRGQNVTFRCDPISEHNRLYWYRQTLGQGPEFLTYFQNEAQLEKSRLLSDRFSAERPKGSFSTLEIQRTEQGDSAMYLCASSLVEEQFFGPGTRLTVL.

The chain couples TRBV4-1 to TRBJ1-1; tentatively, D is TRBD1 (6 bases). Trimming took 4 bases from V and 2 from J, leaving 26 bases between them. The CDR3 sequence is 19 residues long. The germline V gene encodes CDR1 MGHRA and CDR2 YSYEKL. Written as DNA, the CDR3 is TGCGCCAGCAGCCTTATCTGGGGACTCGGGGGCAGCCTAAACACTGAAGCTTTCTTT. The encoded protein is CASSLIWGLGGSLNTEAFF.

The J gene is TRBJ1-2, the V gene TRBV7-9; unclear D gene. Germline assignment: CDR1 SEHNR and CDR2 FQNEAQ (reference sequence). The V gene lost 4 bases and the J gene lost 5 bases, with 14 bases spanning the gap. The CDR3 has 14 residues. CDR3 in amino acids: CASSSRTGNYGYTF. As DNA, the CDR3 is TGTGCCAGCAGCTCCCGGACGGGGAATTATGGCTACACCTTC.

This clone was seen a single time. CDR3 sequence reads: CASSLVGVPPNTEAFF. The CDR3 DNA is TGCGCCAGCAGCTTGGTAGGGGTCCCGCCGAACACTGAAGCTTTCTTT. This chain uses TRBV5-1 with TRBJ1-1, with D tentatively TRBD1 (5 bases). The CDR3 has 16 residues. The V gene's germline CDR1 is SGHRS and CDR2 YFSETQ. Trimming removed 0 bases from V and 1 base from J, with 13 bases in between.

CDR3 nucleotides: TGTGCCAGCAGCTCCCCCCGGGTTTTGGGCACTGAAGCTTTCTTT. Translated: CASSSPRVLGTEAFF. The rearrangement links TRBV7-2 to TRBJ1-1; D unresolved. The CDR3 is 15 residues long. Germline V gene sequence: CDR1 SGHTA, CDR2 FQGNSA. Trimming took off 4 bases at V and 4 bases at J, with 16 bases between the two ends.

The chain is built from TRBV6-5 and TRBJ1-6; D perhaps matches TRBD1 (5 bases). The ends were cut back, 5 bases at V and 6 bases at J, with 8 bases in the middle. The CDR3 runs to 13 residues. In germline, CDR1 is MNHEY, CDR2 SVGAGI. DNA for the CDR3: TGTGCCAGCAGTGACAGAATTAATTCACCCCTCCACTTT. Its protein product is CASSDRINSPLHF.

This clone has a single count. The chain has TRBV19 and TRBJ2-7; 9 nucleotides line up with TRBD1. This CDR3 region has 14 residues. Germline-derived CDR1 and CDR2 are LNHDA and SQIVND (reference sequence). J gave up 3 bases and V 2 bases, and 2 bases lay outside the gene matches. The CDR3 spells CASSITDRGYEQYF. DNA for the CDR3: TGTGCCAGTAGTATAACGGACAGGGGCTACGAGCAGTACTTC.

There are a few counts of this clone. The genes are TRBV5-1 and TRBJ1-3, with TRBD1 matching over 11 bases. The germline V gene has CDR1 SGHRS and CDR2 YFSETQ. The CDR3 is 18 residues long. The trim removed 0 bases at V and 0 bases at J, leaving 5 bases unmatched. The CDR3 protein is CASSLAGTGGLSGNTIYF. CDR3 DNA: TGCGCCAGCAGCTTGGCCGGGACAGGGGGACTCTCTGGAAACACCATATATTTT.

The chain combines TRBV6-5 with TRBJ1-3, with 9 bases that match TRBD1. The CDR3 has 15 residues. V was clipped by 2 bases and J by 5 bases; unmatched bases: 4. Germline CDR1 is MNHEY and CDR2 is SVGAGI. The CDR3 DNA reads as TGTGCCAGCAGTTACCCCGGACAGGGGAGAAACACCATATATTTT. Its translation is CASSYPGQGRNTIYF.

The rearrangement joins TRBV5-4 to TRBJ1-2; no firm D call. From germline, CDR1 is SGHNT and CDR2 YYREEE (reference sequence). CDR3 length: 17 amino acids. Trimming took off 2 bases at V and 3 bases at J, with 20 bases between the two ends. For the CDR3, the DNA is TGTGCCAGCAGCTTTCCCCGTGGAGGGTCCCCCGACTATGGCTACACCTTC. Encoded protein: CASSFPRGGSPDYGYTF.